This is a list of T cell receptor beta chains from one sample in a study of blood T cell repertoires in COVID-19. Method: immunoSEQ multiplex PCR; TCRdb's copy keeps in-frame clones and lacks some. The profile shows over 90,000 clones, roughly 84% of them singletons. Sequenced input: peripheral blood. The receptors shown here come from a human donor in a cohort sampled during active COVID-19. CDR3s include the opening cysteine and the closing phenylalanine or tryptophan. The order of the fields is D gene, clone size, J gene, V gene, CDR3 DNA, CDR3 protein. The D gene is left open where the match is weak. The size entry is marked missing in some rows and otherwise reads once, few, many or a size class.

D gene: TRBD1
clone size: -
J gene: TRBJ2-1
V gene: TRBV5-1
CDR3 DNA: TGCGCCAGCAGCCTGGGGACAGGGGAGACGGATGAGCAGTTCTTC
CDR3 protein: CASSLGTGETDEQFF

D gene: -
clone size: medium-sized
J gene: TRBJ2-7
V gene: TRBV11-2
CDR3 DNA: TGTGCCAGCAGCTTAGTTGCTAGCGAAATGCCCGAGCAGTACTTC
CDR3 protein: CASSLVASEMPEQYF

D gene: -
clone size: -
J gene: TRBJ1-2
V gene: TRBV10-3
CDR3 DNA: TGTGCCAGCAGACCGGCGGGGGGCGCGGGCTATGGCTACACCTTC
CDR3 protein: CASRPAGGAGYGYTF

D gene: -
clone size: -
J gene: TRBJ1-1
V gene: TRBV6-5
CDR3 DNA: TGTGCCAGCAGTTACGGGACGACAGGCACTGAAGCTTTCTTT
CDR3 protein: CASSYGTTGTEAFF

D gene: TRBD2
clone size: -
J gene: TRBJ2-7
V gene: TRBV5-1
CDR3 DNA: TGCGCCAGCAGCTTGGAGGGACTAGCGGGAGTTGAGGCCTACGAGCAGTACTTC
CDR3 protein: CASSLEGLAGVEAYEQYF

D gene: -
clone size: -
J gene: TRBJ1-1
V gene: TRBV4-2
CDR3 DNA: TGTGCCAGCAGCCAAGAAGGGGGGGCCACTGAAGCTTTCTTT
CDR3 protein: CASSQEGGATEAFF

D gene: TRBD1
clone size: -
J gene: TRBJ1-5
V gene: TRBV27
CDR3 DNA: TGTGCCAGCAGTCCCGTGGGACAGCTTAGCAATCAGCCCCAGCATTTT
CDR3 protein: CASSPVGQLSNQPQHF

D gene: -
clone size: -
J gene: TRBJ2-5
V gene: TRBV6-5
CDR3 DNA: TGTGCCAGCAGTTGGACAAAACAAGAGACCCAGTACTTC
CDR3 protein: CASSWTKQETQYF

D gene: -
clone size: -
J gene: TRBJ1-4
V gene: TRBV28
CDR3 DNA: TGTGCCAGCCTTGGGGGGGTTGGGGAAAAACTGTTTTTT
CDR3 protein: CASLGGVGEKLFF

D gene: -
clone size: -
J gene: TRBJ2-7
V gene: TRBV28
CDR3 DNA: TGTGCCAGCAGTTTAGGGGGGTACGAGCAGTACTTC
CDR3 protein: CASSLGGYEQYF

D gene: TRBD2
clone size: -
J gene: TRBJ2-3
V gene: TRBV5-4
CDR3 DNA: TGTGCCAGCAGCTTCAAGCGGGAGGGGACCACAGATACGCAGTATTTT
CDR3 protein: CASSFKREGTTDTQYF

D gene: -
clone size: -
J gene: TRBJ2-7
V gene: TRBV11-1
CDR3 DNA: TGTGCCAGCACCCTAGACCCACCAGCTCAGCAGTACTTC
CDR3 protein: CASTLDPPAQQYF

D gene: TRBD1
clone size: -
J gene: TRBJ1-6
V gene: TRBV3-1/TRBV3-2
CDR3 DNA: TGTGCCAGCAGCCACCCGGACAGGGGGGATTCACCCCTCCACTTT
CDR3 protein: CASSHPDRGDSPLHF

D gene: TRBD2
clone size: -
J gene: TRBJ2-3
V gene: TRBV13
CDR3 DNA: TGTGCCAGCAGCTTAGGCGGGAGGGCCATAGATACGCAGTATTTT
CDR3 protein: CASSLGGRAIDTQYF

D gene: TRBD2
clone size: -
J gene: TRBJ2-1
V gene: TRBV3-1/TRBV3-2
CDR3 DNA: TGTGCCAGCAGCCCCGATTTAGCGGGAGTGACCTACAATGAGCAGTTCTTC
CDR3 protein: CASSPDLAGVTYNEQFF

D gene: TRBD2
clone size: -
J gene: TRBJ2-3
V gene: TRBV27
CDR3 DNA: TGTGCCAGCAGTATGGGACTAGAGACGCAGTATTTT
CDR3 protein: CASSMGLETQYF

D gene: TRBD1
clone size: -
J gene: TRBJ2-2
V gene: TRBV19
CDR3 DNA: TGTGCCAGTAGACCCGGGACAGGGGGCAACACCGGGGAGCTGTTTTTT
CDR3 protein: CASRPGTGGNTGELFF

D gene: TRBD1
clone size: -
J gene: TRBJ1-1
V gene: TRBV2
CDR3 DNA: TGTGCCAGCACCCTGACAGGGGCTGGTACTGAAGCTTTCTTT
CDR3 protein: CASTLTGAGTEAFF

D gene: -
clone size: -
J gene: TRBJ2-1
V gene: TRBV6-1
CDR3 DNA: TGTGCCAGCAGTGACCCAGGGCCCGCGCAGTTCTTC
CDR3 protein: CASSDPGPAQFF

D gene: TRBD2
clone size: -
J gene: TRBJ2-3
V gene: TRBV7-3
CDR3 DNA: TGTGCCAGCAGCCCAACTAGCGGGAGGGCAGATACGCAGTATTTT
CDR3 protein: CASSPTSGRADTQYF

D gene: TRBD2
clone size: -
J gene: TRBJ2-1
V gene: TRBV24-1
CDR3 DNA: TGTGCCACCAGTGATTTAGGGACTAGCGGCTACAATGAGCAGTTCTTC
CDR3 protein: CATSDLGTSGYNEQFF

D gene: TRBD2
clone size: -
J gene: TRBJ2-1
V gene: TRBV5-6
CDR3 DNA: TGTGCCAGCAGCCTACCCGGGACTAGCATCGATGAGCAGTTCTTC
CDR3 protein: CASSLPGTSIDEQFF

D gene: -
clone size: -
J gene: TRBJ2-7
V gene: TRBV19
CDR3 DNA: TGTGCCAGTAGTGACGGGTACTACGAGCAGTACTTC
CDR3 protein: CASSDGYYEQYF

D gene: -
clone size: -
J gene: TRBJ2-6
V gene: TRBV6-5
CDR3 DNA: TGTGCCAGCATTAAACAGGGCTCTGGGGCCAACGTCCTGACTTTC
CDR3 protein: CASIKQGSGANVLTF